Listed below are T cell receptor beta chains from one sample, sequenced in a study of PD-L1 blockade in urothelial cancer. Libraries were prepared by immunoSEQ multiplex PCR; TCRdb keeps only in-frame clonotypes and omits some of them. In the table there are some 76,000 clones, roughly nine tenths of which are singletons. The sample here was PBMCs, taken around atezolizumab (anti-PD-L1) treatment. The source of these receptors is a man between 60 and 75 years old with urothelial cancer. Each CDR3 is given with its conserved first and last residue. D genes are given only for firm matches. For some rows the clone size is stated as once, few or many, or as a class when expanded; others skip it.

v_call: TRBV6-5
clone_size: once
j_call: TRBJ2-7
d_call: TRBD1
cdr3_aa: CASSPLGQGDEQYF
cdr3_nt: TGTGCCAGCAGTCCGCTCGGGCAGGGGGACGAGCAGTACTTC

v_call: TRBV7-8
clone_size: .
j_call: TRBJ1-5
d_call: .
cdr3_aa: CASSLARSNSNQPQHF
cdr3_nt: TGTGCCAGCAGCTTAGCGCGGTCTAATAGCAATCAGCCCCAGCATTTT

v_call: TRBV5-6
clone_size: .
j_call: TRBJ2-7
d_call: TRBD2
cdr3_aa: CASSYREAGEQYF
cdr3_nt: TGTGCCAGCAGCTACCGGGAGGCGGGGGAGCAGTACTTC

v_call: TRBV5-1
clone_size: .
j_call: TRBJ2-1
d_call: .
cdr3_aa: CASSLGSVYNEQFF
cdr3_nt: TGCGCCAGCAGCTTGGGGTCAGTATACAATGAGCAGTTCTTC

v_call: TRBV5-4
clone_size: few
j_call: TRBJ1-6
d_call: .
cdr3_aa: CASSFPGSGNSPLHF
cdr3_nt: TGTGCCAGCAGCTTTCCGGGATCCGGAAATTCACCCCTCCACTTT

v_call: TRBV5-8
clone_size: .
j_call: TRBJ1-5
d_call: .
cdr3_aa: CASGRGQISYSNQPQHF
cdr3_nt: TGTGCCAGCGGTAGAGGACAGATTTCGTATAGCAATCAGCCCCAGCATTTT

v_call: TRBV5-1
clone_size: .
j_call: TRBJ2-1
d_call: TRBD2
cdr3_aa: CASSLVAAGPDNEQFF
cdr3_nt: TGCGCCAGCAGCTTGGTCGCAGCGGGACCCGACAATGAGCAGTTCTTC

v_call: TRBV7-9
clone_size: .
j_call: TRBJ1-4
d_call: .
cdr3_aa: CASSSEGLPHEKLFF
cdr3_nt: TGTGCCAGCAGCTCGGAGGGACTTCCCCATGAAAAACTGTTTTTT

v_call: TRBV7-2
clone_size: .
j_call: TRBJ2-7
d_call: .
cdr3_aa: CASSLVAYEQYF
cdr3_nt: TGTGCCAGCAGCTTAGTAGCTTACGAGCAGTACTTC

v_call: TRBV4-1
clone_size: .
j_call: TRBJ1-1
d_call: TRBD1
cdr3_aa: CASRTGQGRYLNTEAFF
cdr3_nt: TGCGCCAGCAGGACTGGACAGGGCCGATACCTGAACACTGAAGCTTTCTTT

v_call: TRBV4-3
clone_size: .
j_call: TRBJ2-5
d_call: .
cdr3_aa: CASSQDRGVSQYF
cdr3_nt: TGCGCCAGCAGCCAAGACAGGGGGGTCTCCCAGTACTTC

v_call: TRBV19
clone_size: .
j_call: TRBJ2-7
d_call: TRBD2
cdr3_aa: CASSITTSGRSYEQYF
cdr3_nt: TGTGCCAGTAGTATAACAACTAGCGGGAGGTCCTACGAGCAGTACTTC

v_call: TRBV6-5
clone_size: .
j_call: TRBJ1-2
d_call: TRBD1
cdr3_aa: CASSYHGTGYGYTF
cdr3_nt: TGTGCCAGCAGTTACCATGGGACAGGGTATGGCTACACCTTC

v_call: TRBV19
clone_size: .
j_call: TRBJ1-5
d_call: .
cdr3_aa: CASRPENGGANQPQHF
cdr3_nt: TGTGCCAGTCGCCCGGAGAACGGGGGTGCCAATCAGCCCCAGCATTTT

v_call: TRBV27
clone_size: .
j_call: TRBJ1-1
d_call: TRBD1
cdr3_aa: CASSLFRGTGGGTEAFF
cdr3_nt: TGTGCCAGCAGTTTATTTAGGGGGACAGGGGGCGGCACTGAAGCTTTCTTT

v_call: TRBV18
clone_size: .
j_call: TRBJ2-5
d_call: TRBD1
cdr3_aa: CASSLTQGARETQYF
cdr3_nt: TGTGCCAGCTCACTGACCCAGGGGGCTAGAGAGACCCAGTACTTC

v_call: TRBV7-3
clone_size: .
j_call: TRBJ2-3
d_call: TRBD2
cdr3_aa: CASSPHSGATDTQYF
cdr3_nt: TGTGCCAGCAGCCCCCATAGCGGGGCCACAGATACGCAGTATTTT

v_call: TRBV7-8
clone_size: .
j_call: TRBJ2-2
d_call: TRBD2
cdr3_aa: CASRKSRREGPTGELFF
cdr3_nt: TGTGCCAGCAGAAAATCGAGGAGGGAGGGCCCCACCGGGGAGCTGTTTTTT

v_call: TRBV7-6
clone_size: .
j_call: TRBJ2-3
d_call: TRBD2
cdr3_aa: CASPTSGGARSTDTQYF
cdr3_nt: TGTGCCAGCCCGACTAGCGGGGGGGCGAGAAGCACAGATACGCAGTATTTT

v_call: TRBV7-2
clone_size: .
j_call: TRBJ2-3
d_call: TRBD2
cdr3_aa: CASRRLAGVYADTQYF
cdr3_nt: TGTGCCAGCAGAAGACTAGCGGGAGTTTATGCAGATACGCAGTATTTT

v_call: TRBV25-1
clone_size: .
j_call: TRBJ1-2
d_call: .
cdr3_aa: CASRTNNYGYTF
cdr3_nt: TGTGCCAGCAGGACAAATAACTATGGCTACACCTTC

v_call: TRBV7-9
clone_size: .
j_call: TRBJ2-1
d_call: TRBD2
cdr3_aa: CASRTTSGRYNEQFF
cdr3_nt: TGTGCCAGCCGGACAACTAGCGGCCGCTACAATGAGCAGTTCTTC

v_call: TRBV7-2
clone_size: .
j_call: TRBJ2-5
d_call: TRBD2
cdr3_aa: CASSLYTSGRARETQYF
cdr3_nt: TGTGCCAGCAGCTTATATACTAGCGGGAGGGCGAGAGAGACCCAGTACTTC

v_call: TRBV9
clone_size: few
j_call: TRBJ2-1
d_call: TRBD2
cdr3_aa: CASSLSPRTSGGVEQFF
cdr3_nt: TGTGCCAGCAGCCTTAGTCCCAGGACTAGCGGGGGGGTTGAGCAGTTCTTC

v_call: TRBV4-3
clone_size: .
j_call: TRBJ2-5
d_call: TRBD2
cdr3_aa: CASSQDPPGLAPIGTQYF
cdr3_nt: TGCGCCAGCAGCCAAGATCCCCCTGGACTAGCTCCGATTGGGACCCAGTACTTC

v_call: TRBV18
clone_size: .
j_call: TRBJ1-3
d_call: .
cdr3_aa: CASSPGQTSGNTIYF
cdr3_nt: TGTGCCAGCTCACCAGGGCAGACCTCTGGAAACACCATATATTTT

v_call: TRBV19
clone_size: few
j_call: TRBJ1-2
d_call: TRBD1
cdr3_aa: CASSKDRGPYGYTF
cdr3_nt: TGTGCCAGTAGTAAGGACAGGGGCCCCTATGGCTACACCTTC

v_call: TRBV28
clone_size: .
j_call: TRBJ1-1
d_call: .
cdr3_aa: CASSNQGWNTEAFF
cdr3_nt: TGTGCCAGCAGTAATCAGGGTTGGAACACTGAAGCTTTCTTT